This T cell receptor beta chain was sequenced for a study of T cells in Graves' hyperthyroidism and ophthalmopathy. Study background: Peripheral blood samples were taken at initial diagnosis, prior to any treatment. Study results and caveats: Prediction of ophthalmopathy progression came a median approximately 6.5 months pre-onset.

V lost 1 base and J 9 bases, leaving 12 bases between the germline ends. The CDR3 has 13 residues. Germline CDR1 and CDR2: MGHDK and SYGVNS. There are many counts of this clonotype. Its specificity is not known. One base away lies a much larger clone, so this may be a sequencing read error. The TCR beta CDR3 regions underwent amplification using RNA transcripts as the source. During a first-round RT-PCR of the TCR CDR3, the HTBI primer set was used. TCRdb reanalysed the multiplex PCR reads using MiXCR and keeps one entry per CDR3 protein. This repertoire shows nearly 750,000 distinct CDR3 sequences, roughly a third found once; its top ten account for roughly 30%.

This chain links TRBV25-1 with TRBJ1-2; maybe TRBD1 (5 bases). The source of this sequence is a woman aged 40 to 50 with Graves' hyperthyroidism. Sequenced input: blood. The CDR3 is CASSEWGESCYTF. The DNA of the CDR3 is TGTGCCAGCAGTGAATGGGGGGAATCCTGCTACACCTTC.